This TCR beta chain is from a study of early T cells in non-severe SARS-CoV-2 infection. Study at large: Sequenced bulk RNA came from whole blood that was unsorted, and chains were unpaired.

Trimming shortened V by 2 bases and J by 2 bases, and 11 bases separated the two germline ends. Germline V gene sequence: CDR1 MNHNS, CDR2 SASEGT. The CDR3 length is 15 residues. General study points: A preference for anti-spike CD8 responses marked VDJdb matching, which missed private and CD4 specificities.

Unique molecular identifiers tagged individual cDNA molecules. TCRdb called the 5' RACE reads again in MiXCR, with one record for every CDR3 protein. The profile covers about 33,000 distinct CDR3 sequences, with about 4.7% appearing a single time and 13% to 15% taken by the ten largest. This clonotype was detected ten times or more. Antigen specificity is unknown. The specimen sequenced was whole blood. V usage is TRBV6-1 and J usage is TRBJ2-3, with D possibly TRBD2 on 7 matching bases. This sequence originates from an adult who was a healthcare worker with PCR-confirmed SARS-CoV-2 infection or an uninfected control (not recorded which). The CDR3 sequence is CASSEIAGATDTQYF. The CDR3 DNA is TGTGCCAGCAGTGAAATCGCGGGGGCCACAGATACGCAGTATTTT.